This T cell receptor beta chain was sequenced in a study of blood T cell repertoires in COVID-19. Study overall: The United States, Italy and Spain were the sources of the acute and convalescent COVID-19 samples. PBMCs, B-cell-depleted T cells, or T cells were the source of the cDNA or gDNA that made up the material.

Per the original data handling: Reference gene primer amplification yielded estimated nucleated cell counts. Method: immunoSEQ multiplex PCR; TCRdb's copy keeps in-frame clones and lacks some. V and J calls and clone size are those listed in that table; D and trimming were worked out from the DNA. The sample holds approximately 140,000 clones, 84% seen once. In terms of age and location, participants ranged from roughly 18 to 90 years and lived in about 25 US areas. Trimming left V 4 bases short and J 6 bases short, with 18 bases between. The germline V gene encodes CDR1 SGHAT and CDR2 FQNNGV. The CDR3 covers 15 residues.

Input material: PBMCs or T cells enriched from blood (not recorded which). This TCR came from a man aged 35-49 years with acute COVID-19. J is TRBJ2-5 and V is TRBV11-2; D is perhaps TRBD1 (6 bases). CDR3 DNA: TGTGCCAGCAGCTACTCCCGGGACATTATGAAGACCCAGTACTTC. Translated: CASSYSRDIMKTQYF.